The 17 T cell receptor beta chains given below trace back to one sample, sequenced in a study of blood T cell repertoires in COVID-19 (dated by TCRdb to about 2020). The method was the immunoSEQ multiplex PCR assay. Held by TCRdb, this immuneACCESS table contains in-frame sequences only and omits some clones. Under half of the omission traces to an unresolved V gene where checked; the cause of the rest is unknown. The sample table contains under 50,000 clones; only one count was recorded for over 70% of them. Around three fifths of the sample lies in the top ten. The sequenced sample was peripheral blood. The receptors here all came from a man between 65 and 85 years old with acute or convalescent COVID-19.

J is TRBJ2-7 and V is TRBV9; TRBD1 matches 7 bases. This CDR3 region has 14 residues. Germline-derived CDR1 and CDR2 are SGDLS and YYNGEE. V dropped 3 bases and J dropped 5; count of bases not matched to a gene: 8. DNA for the CDR3: TGTGCCAGCAGCGCGAGAACAGGGGTCGACGAGCAGTACTTC. Its translation: CASSARTGVDEQYF.

The V gene is TRBV9, the J gene TRBJ2-7, with 10 bases matching TRBD1. Germline V gene data show CDR1 as SGDLS and CDR2 as YYNGEE. Unmatched junction bases numbered 9, after V lost 2 bases and J lost 7 bases. This CDR3 region has 15 residues. For the CDR3, the DNA is TGTGCCAGCAGCGTGACCCGGGACAGGGGCCGGGAGCAGTACTTC. Protein sequence: CASSVTRDRGREQYF.

This chain links TRBV7-2 with TRBJ2-7, with 16 bases identical to TRBD2. The CDR3 contains 16 residues. CDR1 and CDR2 (germline): SGHTA, FQGNSA. V shed 5 bases, J shed 1 base, and the junction held 2 bases outside the gene matches. This chain's CDR3 is CASSGTSGRASYEQYF. The CDR3 nucleotides read TGTGCCAGCAGCGGGACTAGCGGGAGGGCGTCCTACGAGCAGTACTTC.

In the case of this clone: The sample has other DNA sequences that encode this CDR3 too. The chain recombines TRBV18 with TRBJ1-1, with unresolved D. The CDR3 has 12 amino acids. CDR1 and CDR2 from the germline V gene are KGHSH and LQKENI. V lost 3 bases and J 3 bases, leaving 5 bases between the germline ends. The CDR3 coding sequence is TGTGCCAGCTCACCGAGGGACACTGAAGCTTTCTTT. Translated: CASSPRDTEAFF.

The chain combines TRBV11-2 with TRBJ1-2; 7 bases are a match to TRBD1. Germline V lookup: CDR1 SGHAT, CDR2 FQNNGV. The V gene end was trimmed by 4 bases and the J gene end by 4 bases; junction bases not matched to a gene: 9. The CDR3 spans 15 residues. The CDR3 bases are TGTGCCAGCAGCTCACCCAGACAGGGCTCCTATGGCTACACCTTC. This encodes CASSSPRQGSYGYTF.

This clone was seen more than once but under ten times. The chain links TRBV4-3 to TRBJ1-1, with a possible D match to TRBD1 (5 bases). V was pared by 1 base and J by 4 bases, with 7 bases between. CDR1 is LGHNA and CDR2 is YSLEER in the germline V gene. The CDR3 has 13 amino acids. CDR3: CASSQVRGTEAFF. For the CDR3, the DNA is TGCGCCAGCAGCCAAGTAAGGGGCACTGAAGCTTTCTTT.

This clone has just one count. The chain joins TRBV6-5 to TRBJ2-5; 9 positions match TRBD2. The V segment lost 2 bases and the J segment 5 bases; nucleotides outside the gene matches: 6. Germline values: CDR1 MNHEY, CDR2 SVGAGI. The CDR3 spans 15 residues. The CDR3 DNA follows: TGTGCCAGCAGTTACGGCGGGAGGGTTTGGGAGACCCAGTACTTC. It codes for CASSYGGRVWETQYF.

The J gene is TRBJ1-2, the V gene TRBV3-1 (or the pseudogene TRBV3-2); D unclear. This CDR3 comprises 11 residues. Germline V lookup: CDR1 LGHDT, CDR2 YNNKEL (reference sequence). V dropped 5 bases and J dropped 8 bases, with 9 bases sitting between them. The CDR3 sequence: CASSAGQGYTF. CDR3 DNA sequence: TGTGCCAGCAGCGCAGGCCAGGGCTACACCTTC.

This clone was seen a few times. The V and J genes are TRBV7-9 and TRBJ2-7; 8 bases are shared with TRBD1. This CDR3 spans 14 amino acids. The V gene's germline CDR1 is SEHNR and CDR2 FQNEAQ (reference sequence). J gave up 7 bases and V 3 bases, and 8 bases lay outside the gene matches. Written as DNA, the CDR3 is TGTGCCAGCAGCTTCCCACAGGGGGGTTCGGAGCAGTACTTC. Translating gives CASSFPQGGSEQYF.

V usage is TRBV3-1 (or the pseudogene TRBV3-2) and J usage is TRBJ2-7, with a possible D match to TRBD2 (5 bases). Trimming shortened V by 7 bases and J by 1 base, and 11 bases separated the two germline ends. CDR3 size: 13 residues. Germline-derived CDR1 and CDR2 are LGHDT and YNNKEL (reference sequence). The CDR3 nucleotides read TGTGCCAGCAAGCGGAGCCCGTCCTACGAGCAGTACTTC. Amino acids: CASKRSPSYEQYF.

The chain couples TRBV7-2 to TRBJ2-7; D remains unclear. The ends were cut back, 4 bases at V and 4 bases at J, with 14 bases in the middle. Germline CDR1 is SGHTA and CDR2 is FQGNSA. This CDR3 spans 14 amino acids. The CDR3 sequence is CASSSAITTYEQYF. CDR3 in DNA: TGTGCCAGCAGCTCCGCCATCACGACATACGAGCAGTACTTC.

This chain connects TRBV18 to TRBJ2-1; maybe TRBD2 (6 bases). Looked up from germline, CDR1 is KGHSH and CDR2 is LQKENI. The CDR3 length is 14 residues. Between the trimmed V and J ends, which lost 3 bases and 10 bases, there was a span of 16 bases. CDR3 protein: CASSPTVGGREQFF. The CDR3 DNA follows: TGTGCCAGCTCACCGACGGTCGGGGGACGGGAGCAGTTCTTC.

This chain joins TRBV28 and TRBJ1-5, with D uncertain. The germline gives CDR1 MDHEN, CDR2 SYDVKM. Trimming shortened V by 3 bases and J by 6 bases, and 6 bases separated the two germline ends. The CDR3 sequence is 12 residues long. The CDR3 region has the DNA TGTGCCAGCAGTTTCTCCTCTCAGCCCCAGCATTTT. It yields the protein CASSFSSQPQHF.

The genes are TRBV7-2 and TRBJ1-4; the match to TRBD1 covers 8 bases. Germline CDR1 and CDR2: SGHTA and FQGNSA. V gave up 5 bases and J gave up 8 bases; unmatched junction bases: 10. This CDR3 spans 15 amino acids. The CDR3 loop is CASSLTGGSGEKLFF. The CDR3 DNA is TGTGCCAGCAGCCTCACAGGGGGATCAGGGGAAAAACTGTTTTTT.

The CDR3 loop reads CASSQEIGGANTEAFF. As DNA, the CDR3 is TGCGCCAGCAGCCAAGAAATCGGCGGCGCGAACACTGAAGCTTTCTTT. The chain uses TRBV4-3 and TRBJ1-1; D gene unclear. V lost 0 bases to trimming and J lost 1 base, with 12 bases between them. Germline CDR1 LGHNA, CDR2 YSLEER. This CDR3 contains 16 residues.

The chain recombines TRBV2 with TRBJ2-1, with 14 bases lining up with TRBD2. The CDR3 has 14 residues. From germline, CDR1 is SNHLY and CDR2 FYNNEI. The trim removed 5 bases at V and 10 bases at J, leaving 4 bases unmatched. The CDR3 region is CASSLGLAGDEQFF. DNA for the CDR3: TGTGCCAGCAGTCTGGGACTAGCGGGAGACGAGCAGTTCTTC.

The V call is TRBV7-3, the J call TRBJ2-7; maybe TRBD2 (6 bases). V dropped 2 bases and J dropped 9 bases, with 14 bases sitting between them. CDR1 and CDR2 (germline): SGHTA, FQGTGA. The CDR3 is made up of 13 amino acids. DNA for the CDR3: TGTGCCAGCAGCTTAGGTAACGGGGGAAGGCAGTACTTC. Encoded protein: CASSLGNGGRQYF.